This T cell receptor (beta chain) derives from a study of regulatory T cells in long-lasting Graves disease. This clonotype was observed at least ten times. The time point denotes: newly diagnosed GD, antithyroid drugs for less than 3 months. Scientists built the TCR library using RNA that was extracted from PBMCs. The authors built TCR beta libraries using iRepertoire HTBI primers and Arm-PCR of CDR3 regions. From the multiplex PCR reads, TCRdb called clonotypes with MiXCR, one entry per CDR3 protein. The profile shows about 430,000 distinct CDR3 sequences, approximately 15% of them singletons. From germline, CDR1 is DFQATT and CDR2 SNEGSKA (reference sequence). The V end was cut by 3 bases, the J end by 2 bases, with 18 bases between. The CDR3 length is 16 residues. These records were also assigned to another study, of T cells in Graves' hyperthyroidism and ophthalmopathy.

This clonotype originated in a woman in her thirties or forties with Graves disease. The material sequenced was peripheral blood mononuclear cells (PBMCs), taken at new diagnosis, from a patient treated with antithyroid drugs. The chain combines TRBV20-1 with TRBJ2-3; no clear D. The CDR3 is CSARAVKRWSTDTQYF. CDR3 bases: TGCAGTGCTAGGGCGGTAAAGCGATGGTCCACAGATACGCAGTATTTT.